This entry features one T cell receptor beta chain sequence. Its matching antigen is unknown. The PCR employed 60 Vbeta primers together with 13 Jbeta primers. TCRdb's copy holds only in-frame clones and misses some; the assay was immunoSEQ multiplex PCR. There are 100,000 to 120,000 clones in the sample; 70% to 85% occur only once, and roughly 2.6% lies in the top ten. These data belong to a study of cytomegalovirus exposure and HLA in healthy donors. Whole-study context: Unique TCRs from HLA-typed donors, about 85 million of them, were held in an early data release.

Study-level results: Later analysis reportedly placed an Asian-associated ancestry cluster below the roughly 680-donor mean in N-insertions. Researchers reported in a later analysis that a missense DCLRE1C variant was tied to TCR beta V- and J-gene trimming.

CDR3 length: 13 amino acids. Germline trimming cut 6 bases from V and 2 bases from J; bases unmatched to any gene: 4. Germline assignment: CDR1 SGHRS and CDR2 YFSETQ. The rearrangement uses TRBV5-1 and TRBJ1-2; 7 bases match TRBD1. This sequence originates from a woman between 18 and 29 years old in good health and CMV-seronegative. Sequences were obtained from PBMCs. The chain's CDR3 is CASTGGSNYGYTF. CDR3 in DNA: TGCGCCAGCACAGGGGGATCCAACTATGGCTACACCTTC.